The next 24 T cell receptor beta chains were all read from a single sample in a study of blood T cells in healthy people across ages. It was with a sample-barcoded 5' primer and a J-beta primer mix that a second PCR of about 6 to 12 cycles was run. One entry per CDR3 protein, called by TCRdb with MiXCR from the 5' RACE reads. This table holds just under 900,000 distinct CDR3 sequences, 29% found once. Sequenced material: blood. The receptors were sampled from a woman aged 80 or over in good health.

The CDR3 region is CAWSVEGMTQYF. Here the CDR3 DNA reads TGTGCCTGGAGTGTAGAGGGCATGACCCAGTACTTC. The genes are TRBV30 and TRBJ2-5, with D perhaps matching TRBD2 (5 bases). Trimming took off 0 bases at V and 7 bases at J, with 9 bases between the two ends. Germline CDR1 is GTSNPN and CDR2 is SVGIG (reference sequence). There are 12 residues in the CDR3. The full variable domain, with the rest looked up from reference TRBV30 and TRBJ2-5, is SQTIHQWPATLVQPVGSPLSLECTVEGTSNPNLYWYRQAAGRGLQLLFYSVGIGQISSEVPQNLSASRPQDRQFILSSKKLLLSDSGFYLCAWSVEGMTQYFGPGTRLLVL.

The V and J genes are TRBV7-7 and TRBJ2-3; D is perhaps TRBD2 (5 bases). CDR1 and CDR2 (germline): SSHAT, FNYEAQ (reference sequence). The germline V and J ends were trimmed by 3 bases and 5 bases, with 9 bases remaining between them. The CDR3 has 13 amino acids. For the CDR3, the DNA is TGTGCCAGCAGCTTCGTTGAGGGAGATACGCAGTATTTT. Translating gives CASSFVEGDTQYF.

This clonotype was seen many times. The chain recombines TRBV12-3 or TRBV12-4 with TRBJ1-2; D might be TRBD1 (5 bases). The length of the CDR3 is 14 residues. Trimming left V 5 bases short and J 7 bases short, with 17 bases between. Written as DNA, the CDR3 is TGTGCCAGCAGTAGTAGCGGGGCCTTGGGTGGCTACACCTTC. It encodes CASSSSGALGGYTF.

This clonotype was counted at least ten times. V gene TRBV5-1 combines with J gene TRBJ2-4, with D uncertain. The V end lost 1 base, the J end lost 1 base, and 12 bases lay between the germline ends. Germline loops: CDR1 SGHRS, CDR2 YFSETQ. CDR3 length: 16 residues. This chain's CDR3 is CASSLRGTGAKNIQYF. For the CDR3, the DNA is TGCGCCAGCAGCTTGAGAGGAACCGGGGCCAAAAACATTCAGTACTTC.

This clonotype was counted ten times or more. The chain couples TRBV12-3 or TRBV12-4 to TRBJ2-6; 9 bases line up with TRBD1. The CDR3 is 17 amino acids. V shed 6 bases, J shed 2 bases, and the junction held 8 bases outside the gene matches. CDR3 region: CASSPGTGRAGANVLTF. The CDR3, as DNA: TGTGCCAGCAGCCCCGGGACAGGGAGAGCTGGGGCCAACGTCCTGACTTTC.

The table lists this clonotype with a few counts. The CDR3 here is CASSRPGGRYGYTF. The CDR3 nucleotides read TGTGCCAGCTCTCGCCCTGGGGGTCGGTATGGCTACACCTTC. The V call is TRBV7-2, the J call TRBJ1-2; possibly TRBD1 for D (5 bases). This CDR3 has 14 residues. V was pared by 8 bases and J by 5 bases, with 18 bases between. Germline V lookup: CDR1 SGHTA, CDR2 FQGNSA. Based on the CDR3 plus reference TRBV7-2 and TRBJ1-2, the full variable domain is GAGVSQSPSNKVTEKGKDVELRCDPISGHTALYWYRQSLGQGLEFLIYFQGNSAPDKSGLPSDRFSAERTGGSVSTLTIQRTQQEDSAVYLCASSRPGGRYGYTFGSGTRLTVV.

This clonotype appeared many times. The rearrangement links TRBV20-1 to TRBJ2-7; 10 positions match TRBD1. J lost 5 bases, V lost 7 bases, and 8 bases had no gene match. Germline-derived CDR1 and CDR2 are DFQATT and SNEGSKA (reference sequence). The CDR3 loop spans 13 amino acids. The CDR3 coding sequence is TGCAGTGTTGGACAGGGGGTTACCCACGAGCAGTACTTC. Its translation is CSVGQGVTHEQYF.

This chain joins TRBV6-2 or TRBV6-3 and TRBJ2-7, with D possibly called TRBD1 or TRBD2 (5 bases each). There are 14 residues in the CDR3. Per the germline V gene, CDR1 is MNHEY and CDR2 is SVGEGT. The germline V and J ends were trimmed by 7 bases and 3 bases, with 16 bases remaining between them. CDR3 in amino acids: CASNWEGTNYEQYF. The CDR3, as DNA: TGTGCCAGCAATTGGGAAGGGACGAACTACGAGCAGTACTTC.

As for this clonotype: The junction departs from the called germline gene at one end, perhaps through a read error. CDR3 residues: CASSSRRPGANALTF. The CDR3 nucleotides are TGTGCCAGCAGCTCCAGGAGGCCTGGGGCCAACGCCCTGACTTTC. The V gene is TRBV7-2, the J gene TRBJ2-6; tentatively, D is TRBD1 or TRBD2 (5 bases each). Germline values: CDR1 SGHTA, CDR2 FQGNSA. The CDR3 spans 15 residues. The full variable domain, rest sourced from reference TRBV7-2 and TRBJ2-6, is GAGVSQSPSNKVTEKGKDVELRCDPISGHTALYWYRQSLGQGLEFLIYFQGNSAPDKSGLPSDRFSAERTGGSVSTLTIQRTQQEDSAVYLCASSSRRPGANALTFGAGSRLTVL.

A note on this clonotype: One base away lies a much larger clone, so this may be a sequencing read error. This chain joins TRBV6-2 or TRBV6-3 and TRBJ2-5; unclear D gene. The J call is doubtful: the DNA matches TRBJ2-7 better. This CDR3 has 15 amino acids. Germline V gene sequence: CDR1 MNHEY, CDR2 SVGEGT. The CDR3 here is CASTNGPSTPYEQYF. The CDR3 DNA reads TGTGCCAGCACTAACGGCCCTTCAACTCCCTACGAGCAGTACTTC.

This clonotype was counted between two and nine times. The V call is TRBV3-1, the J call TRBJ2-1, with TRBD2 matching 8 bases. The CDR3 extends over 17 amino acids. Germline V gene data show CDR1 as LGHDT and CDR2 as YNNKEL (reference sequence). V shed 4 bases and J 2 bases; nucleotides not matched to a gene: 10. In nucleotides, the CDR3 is TGTGCCAGCAGCCGAAGACCCGGGACTAGTACCTACAATGAGCAGTTCTTC. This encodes CASSRRPGTSTYNEQFF.

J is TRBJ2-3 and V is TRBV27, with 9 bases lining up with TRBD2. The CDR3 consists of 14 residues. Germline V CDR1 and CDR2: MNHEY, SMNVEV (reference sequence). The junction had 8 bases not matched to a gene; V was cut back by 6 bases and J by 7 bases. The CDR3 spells CASSLGTSLNTQYF. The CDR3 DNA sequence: TGTGCCAGCAGCCTCGGGACTAGCCTAAATACGCAGTATTTT.

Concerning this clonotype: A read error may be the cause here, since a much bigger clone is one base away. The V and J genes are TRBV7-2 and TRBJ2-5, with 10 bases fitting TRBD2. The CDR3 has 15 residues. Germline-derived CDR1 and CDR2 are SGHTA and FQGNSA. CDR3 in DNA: TGTGCCAGCAGCTTAGTAGCGGGGGGCGGGGAGACCCGGTACTTC. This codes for CASSLVAGGGETRYF.

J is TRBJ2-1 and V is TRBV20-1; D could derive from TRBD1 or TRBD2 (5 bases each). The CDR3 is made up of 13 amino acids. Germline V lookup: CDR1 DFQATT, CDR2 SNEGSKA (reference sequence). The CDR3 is CGIGTSTGNEQFF. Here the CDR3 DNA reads TGCGGTATAGGGACCTCGACTGGCAATGAGCAGTTCTTC.

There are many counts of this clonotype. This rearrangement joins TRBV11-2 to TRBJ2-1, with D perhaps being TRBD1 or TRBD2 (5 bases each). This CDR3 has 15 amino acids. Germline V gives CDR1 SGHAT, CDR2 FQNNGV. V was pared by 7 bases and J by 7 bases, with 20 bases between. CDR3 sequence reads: CASNRGGTLRNEQFF. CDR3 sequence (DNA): TGTGCCAGCAATCGGGGTGGGACCCTCAGGAATGAGCAGTTCTTC.

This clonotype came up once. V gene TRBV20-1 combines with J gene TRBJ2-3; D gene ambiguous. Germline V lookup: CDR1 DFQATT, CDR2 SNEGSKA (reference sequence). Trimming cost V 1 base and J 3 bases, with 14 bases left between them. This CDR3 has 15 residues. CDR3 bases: TGCAGTGCTAGAGGGTTAAGTGTGGGAACAGATACGCAGTATTTT. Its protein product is CSARGLSVGTDTQYF.

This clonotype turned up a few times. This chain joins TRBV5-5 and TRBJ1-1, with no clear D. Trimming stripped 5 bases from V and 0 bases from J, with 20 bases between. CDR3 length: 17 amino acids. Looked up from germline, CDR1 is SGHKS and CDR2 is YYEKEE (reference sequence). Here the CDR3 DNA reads TGTGCCAGCAGTCCATCGACACCCAGGAACATGAACACTGAAGCTTTCTTT. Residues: CASSPSTPRNMNTEAFF. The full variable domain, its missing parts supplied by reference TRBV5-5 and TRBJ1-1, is DAGVTQSPTHLIKTRGQQVTLRCSPISGHKSVSWYQQVLGQGPQFIFQYYEKEERGRGNFPDRFSARQFPNYSSELNVNALLLGDSALYLCASSPSTPRNMNTEAFFGQGTRLTVV.

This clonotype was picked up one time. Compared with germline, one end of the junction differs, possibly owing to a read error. The CDR3 DNA sequence: TGTGCCAGCAGCACCAGGGGACAGGGGATGAACACAGGTACGCAGTATTTT. Its protein product is CASSTRGQGMNTGTQYF. V and J are TRBV13 and TRBJ2-3; 10 bases line up with TRBD1. The length of the CDR3 is 17 residues. CDR1 is PRHDT and CDR2 is FYEKMQ in the germline V gene (reference sequence). Using reference TRBV13 and TRBJ2-3 for the parts outside the CDR3, the full variable domain is AAGVIQSPRHLIKEKRETATLKCYPIPRHDTVYWYQQGPGQDPQFLISFYEKMQSDKGSIPDRFSAQQFSDYHSELNMSSLELGDSALYFCASSTRGQGMNTGTQYFGPGTRLTVL.

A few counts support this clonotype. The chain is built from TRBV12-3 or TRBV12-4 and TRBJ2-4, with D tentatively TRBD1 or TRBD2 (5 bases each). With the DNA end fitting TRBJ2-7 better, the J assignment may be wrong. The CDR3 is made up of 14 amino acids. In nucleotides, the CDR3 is TGTGCCAGCAGTATAGGACACCGGGACGGCGAGCAGTACTTC. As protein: CASSIGHRDGEQYF.

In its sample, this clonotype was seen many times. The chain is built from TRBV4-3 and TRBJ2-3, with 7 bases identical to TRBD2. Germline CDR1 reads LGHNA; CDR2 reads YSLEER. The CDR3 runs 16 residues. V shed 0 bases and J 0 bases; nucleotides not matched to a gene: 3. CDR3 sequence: CASSQDSGYSTDTQYF. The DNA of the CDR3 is TGCGCCAGCAGCCAAGATAGCGGGTATAGCACAGATACGCAGTATTTT.

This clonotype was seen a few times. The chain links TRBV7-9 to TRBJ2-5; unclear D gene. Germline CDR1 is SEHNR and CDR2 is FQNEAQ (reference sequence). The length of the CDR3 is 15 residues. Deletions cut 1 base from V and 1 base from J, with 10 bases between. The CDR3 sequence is CASSLGAAAQETQYF. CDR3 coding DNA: TGTGCCAGCAGCTTAGGGGCCGCGGCCCAAGAGACCCAGTACTTC.

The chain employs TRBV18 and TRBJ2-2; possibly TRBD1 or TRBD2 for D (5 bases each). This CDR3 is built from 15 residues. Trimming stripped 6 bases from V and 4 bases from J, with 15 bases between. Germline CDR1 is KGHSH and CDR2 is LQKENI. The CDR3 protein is CASSPRQGRTGELFF. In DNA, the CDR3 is TGTGCCAGCTCTCCTCGGCAGGGACGCACCGGGGAGCTGTTTTTT.

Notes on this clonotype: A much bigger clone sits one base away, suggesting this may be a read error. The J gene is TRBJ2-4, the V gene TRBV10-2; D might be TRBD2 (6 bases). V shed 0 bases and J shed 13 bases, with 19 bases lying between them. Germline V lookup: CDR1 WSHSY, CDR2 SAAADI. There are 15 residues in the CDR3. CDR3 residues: CASSESTGLPYGQYF. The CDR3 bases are TGCGCCAGCAGTGAGTCGACGGGACTGCCTTACGGGCAGTACTTC.

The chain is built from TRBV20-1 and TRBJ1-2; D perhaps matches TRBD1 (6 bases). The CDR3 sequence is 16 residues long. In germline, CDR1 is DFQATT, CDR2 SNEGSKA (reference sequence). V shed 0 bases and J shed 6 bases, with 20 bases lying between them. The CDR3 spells CSARDRAGAYSDGYTF. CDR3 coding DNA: TGCAGTGCTAGAGATCGCGCAGGGGCCTATTCCGATGGCTACACCTTC.